The clone carrying this T cell receptor beta chain was seen a few times. This specimen comes from a study of PD-L1 blockade in urothelial cancer. The wider study: Prior exposure to chemotherapy in patients amounted to 0 to 3 regimens received. The study found a median of approximately 1,400 T cells in tumor samples.

Added to each PCR by spiking were synthetic TCR analog templates. Clones were read by immunoSEQ multiplex PCR, and TCRdb kept only the in-frame ones, dropping some. The sample records 35,000 or so clones, roughly a third being singletons. This sample comprised tumor tissue, obtained before atezolizumab (anti-PD-L1) treatment. The clonotype originates from a man between 60 and 70 years old with urothelial cancer.

The DNA for the CDR3 is TGTGCCAGCAGTTTACGAGGGACAGCGAACACTGAAGCTTTCTTT. Translation gives CASSLRGTANTEAFF. V gene TRBV27 combines with J gene TRBJ1-1; 7 bases line up with TRBD1. Germline CDR1 reads MNHEY; CDR2 reads SMNVEV (reference sequence). Trimming removed 2 bases from V and 1 base from J; junction bases left unmatched: 4. The CDR3 runs 15 residues.